This T cell receptor (beta chain) is drawn from a study of graft-versus-host responses after intestinal transplantation. Study as a whole: Uniformly, recipients were administered anti-thymocyte globulin induction with subsequent tacrolimus and steroids for roughly three years. Study-level points and caveats: The authors found GvH clones in recipient marrow, some appearing first in ileum or blood.

The CDR3 length is 14 residues. After removal of 4 bases from V and 6 bases from J, the junction contained 2 bases not matched to a gene. From germline, CDR1 is LNHDA and CDR2 SQIVND (reference sequence). This clone is categorized as medium-sized. The researchers put 200,000 CFSE-labeled responder cells into plates with 200,000 irradiated, violet-dye-labeled stimulator cells. Proliferating responders of the CD3+CD4+ and CD3+CD8+ phenotypes with low CFSE were sorted after the reaction. This table comes from immunoSEQ multiplex PCR, and its TCRdb copy is limited to in-frame clones, with some not included. The sample lists some 2,200 clones, less than 35% seen once, with approximately 5.2% in the top ten.

V and J are TRBV19 and TRBJ2-2; TRBD1 matches 10 bases. This receptor was taken from a human patient who was an organ donor for intestinal transplantation. The sequences come from alloreactive CD8+ T cells from a mixed lymphocyte reaction culture, collected before transplantation. Subset of the sample: CFSE-low proliferating T cells sorted from roughly 6-day pre-transplant mixed lymphocyte reaction (GvH or HvG direction). The CDR3 sequence is CASSNGQGAGELFF. CDR3 in DNA: TGTGCCAGTAGTAATGGACAGGGGGCCGGGGAGCTGTTTTTT.